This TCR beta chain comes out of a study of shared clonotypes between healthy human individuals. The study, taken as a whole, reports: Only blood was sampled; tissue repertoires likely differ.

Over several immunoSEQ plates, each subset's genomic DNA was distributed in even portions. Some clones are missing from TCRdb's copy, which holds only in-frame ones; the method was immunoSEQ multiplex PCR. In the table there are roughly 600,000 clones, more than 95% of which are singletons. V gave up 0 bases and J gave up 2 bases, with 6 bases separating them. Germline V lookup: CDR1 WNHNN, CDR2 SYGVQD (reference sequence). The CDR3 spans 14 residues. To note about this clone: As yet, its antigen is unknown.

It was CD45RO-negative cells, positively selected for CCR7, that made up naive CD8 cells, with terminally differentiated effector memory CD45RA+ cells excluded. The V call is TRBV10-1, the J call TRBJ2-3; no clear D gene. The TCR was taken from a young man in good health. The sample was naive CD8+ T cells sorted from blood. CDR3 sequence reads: CASSESPITDTQYF. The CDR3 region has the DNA TGCGCCAGCAGTGAGTCGCCGATCACAGATACGCAGTATTTT.